This T cell receptor (beta chain) came from a study of blood T cell repertoires in COVID-19. Per the study methods: Using reference gene primer amplification, nucleated cell counts were estimated. Using immunoSEQ multiplex PCR, the repertoire was profiled, and TCRdb retains in-frame clones only, with some absent. The V and J calls and clone size are taken from that table; D and trimming were inferred from the DNA. The profile covers 300,000 or so clones, with under 90% appearing a single time and 10% taken by the ten largest. This CDR3 is built from 16 residues. Germline CDR1 is SNHLY and CDR2 is FYNNEI. Trimming removed 3 bases from V and 12 bases from J, with 21 bases in between.

The sequence was obtained from a woman between 18 and 29 years old who had recovered from COVID-19. Sequencing input: PBMCs or T cells enriched from blood (not recorded which). The chain combines TRBV2 with TRBJ1-6, with D perhaps TRBD1 (6 bases). The CDR3 sequence: CASSDFGDINMVPLHF. As DNA, the CDR3 is TGTGCCAGCAGTGACTTTGGGGACATAAATATGGTACCCCTCCACTTT.